This is a list of T cell receptor beta chains from one sample in a study of cytotoxic CD8 clonotypes in ibrutinib-treated CLL. TCRdb keeps only in-frame clones here, not all; method: immunoSEQ multiplex PCR. The repertoire consists of about 45,000 clones, with 50% to 80% occurring once and the leading ten covering 20% to 25%. The material was PBMCs, obtained after 24 months of ibrutinib treatment. The receptors here all came from a human donor with chronic lymphocytic leukemia. The CDR3 runs from the conserved cysteine through the conserved F or W. D genes are given only for firm matches. The size field is filled for only some rows; it gives once, few, many or a size class.

j_gene,abundance,len,v_gene,d_gene,CDR3aa,CDR3nt
TRBJ2-2,-,16,TRBV18,TRBD1,CASSPRTGGIPGELFF,TGTGCCAGCTCACCGCGGACAGGGGGGATTCCCGGGGAGCTGTTTTTT
TRBJ2-1,-,15,TRBV4-1,TRBD2,CASSQGAGVSGEQFF,TGCGCCAGCAGCCAAGGGGCGGGAGTTAGCGGTGAGCAGTTCTTC
TRBJ1-3,-,17,TRBV7-2,-,CASSSRGGLRSGNTIYF,TGTGCCAGCAGCTCCCGGGGGGGCCTCCGCTCTGGAAACACCATATATTTT
TRBJ1-4,-,14,TRBV27,-,CASSFGGTNEKLFF,TGTGCCAGCAGTTTTGGGGGTACTAATGAAAAACTGTTTTTT
TRBJ2-7,-,15,TRBV2,TRBD2,CASSPAGSGLYEQYF,TGTGCCAGCAGTCCAGCGGGATCGGGATTATACGAGCAGTACTTC
TRBJ1-2,-,15,TRBV7-2,-,CASSPSTQTAYGYTF,TGTGCCAGCAGCCCATCAACCCAGACGGCTTATGGCTACACCTTC
TRBJ1-2,-,16,TRBV14,-,CASSQDPRQILHGYTF,TGTGCCAGCAGCCAAGACCCGCGACAGATCCTCCATGGCTACACCTTC
TRBJ1-2,-,13,TRBV7-9,-,CASSLQGFYGYTF,TGTGCCAGCAGCTTACAGGGTTTTTATGGCTACACCTTC
TRBJ2-3,few,15,TRBV7-7,-,CASSLRGSGTDTQYF,TGTGCTAGCAGCTTAAGGGGGAGCGGCACAGATACGCAGTATTTT
TRBJ2-2,-,13,TRBV10-1,-,CASSEYLAGELFF,TGCGCCAGCAGTGAATATTTAGCCGGGGAGCTGTTTTTT
TRBJ2-3,-,16,TRBV6-6,TRBD2,CASTPGGAHSTDTQYF,TGTGCCAGCACCCCGGGGGGGGCCCATAGCACAGATACGCAGTATTTT
TRBJ1-4,-,16,TRBV6-5,-,CASSYSPAATNEKLFF,TGTGCCAGCAGTTACTCTCCCGCTGCAACTAATGAAAAACTGTTTTTT
TRBJ2-5,-,16,TRBV11-3,-,CASSPGVTGQGETQYF,TGTGCCAGCAGCCCGGGGGTGACGGGGCAGGGGGAGACCCAGTACTTC
TRBJ2-7,many,14,TRBV6-1,-,CASSLQGSAYEQYF,TGTGCCAGCAGTCTACAGGGTTCGGCCTACGAGCAGTACTTC
TRBJ2-2,-,14,TRBV27,-,CASSSAAGIGELFF,TGTGCCAGCAGTTCTGCGGCAGGGATCGGGGAGCTGTTTTTT
TRBJ2-7,few,14,TRBV10-3,-,CAINGDSGSYEQYF,TGTGCCATCAACGGAGACTCAGGCTCCTACGAGCAGTACTTC
TRBJ2-7,-,16,TRBV5-1,-,CASSLERGAIAYEQYF,TGCGCCAGCAGCTTGGAACGGGGGGCCATCGCCTACGAGCAGTACTTC
TRBJ1-2,-,15,TRBV30,TRBD1,CAWGLQGRPNYGYTF,TGTGCCTGGGGCTTACAGGGGCGTCCTAACTATGGCTACACCTTC
TRBJ2-7,-,16,TRBV9,TRBD1,CASSVSGTGGANEQYF,TGTGCCAGCAGCGTCTCCGGGACAGGGGGCGCGAACGAGCAGTACTTC
TRBJ2-5,-,15,TRBV5-1,TRBD1,CASSAGTGGQETQYF,TGCGCCAGCAGCGCCGGGACAGGGGGCCAAGAGACCCAGTACTTC
TRBJ1-1,-,15,TRBV5-1,-,CASSAEGILNTEAFF,TGCGCCAGCAGCGCTGAGGGAATCTTAAACACTGAAGCTTTCTTT
TRBJ1-2,-,14,TRBV19,TRBD1,CASSKTGTGYGYTF,TGTGCCAGTAGTAAGACAGGGACGGGCTATGGCTACACCTTC
TRBJ2-7,once,16,TRBV5-1,-,CASSPRTGTVSYEQYF,TGCGCCAGCAGCCCACGGACCGGGACGGTCTCCTACGAGCAGTACTTC
TRBJ2-7,many,13,TRBV7-9,-,CASSISVSYEQYF,TGTGCCAGCAGCATCTCCGTTTCCTACGAGCAGTACTTC
TRBJ2-5,-,11,TRBV2,-,CASSHKETQYF,TGTGCCAGCAGTCACAAGGAGACCCAGTACTTC
TRBJ1-5,few,15,TRBV5-5,TRBD1,CASSLQGEGHQPQHF,TGTGCCAGCAGCCTACAGGGGGAAGGGCATCAGCCCCAGCATTTT
TRBJ2-7,-,15,TRBV6-1,-,CASSDTPGLIYEQYF,TGTGCCAGCAGCGACACCCCGGGACTCATCTACGAGCAGTACTTC
TRBJ2-5,-,15,TRBV5-8,TRBD2,CASSAGLVLGGTQYF,TGTGCCAGCAGCGCGGGACTAGTGCTGGGGGGGACCCAGTACTTC
TRBJ1-2,once,14,TRBV7-9,-,CASSKPGQSMGYTF,TGTGCCAGCAGTAAACCGGGCCAATCTATGGGCTACACCTTC
TRBJ2-2,-,14,TRBV30,TRBD2,CAYTSGRAIGELFF,TGTGCCTACACTAGCGGGAGGGCCATCGGGGAGCTGTTTTTT
TRBJ2-1,-,13,TRBV7-2,-,CASSRKRPNEQFF,TGTGCCAGCAGCAGGAAGCGCCCCAATGAGCAGTTCTTC
TRBJ1-2,-,15,TRBV4-2,TRBD1,CASSQVGTGNYGYTF,TGTGCCAGCAGCCAAGTAGGGACAGGGAACTATGGCTACACCTTC
TRBJ1-3,-,14,TRBV21-1,-,CASRETASGNTIYF,TGTGCCAGCAGGGAAACAGCCTCTGGAAACACCATATATTTT
TRBJ2-1,many,13,TRBV2,TRBD2,CASGTSGRDEQFF,TGTGCCAGCGGGACTAGCGGGAGAGATGAGCAGTTCTTC
TRBJ2-7,few,14,TRBV27,-,CASSPRVVSYEQYF,TGTGCCAGCAGCCCCAGGGTAGTTTCCTACGAGCAGTACTTC
TRBJ2-7,-,15,TRBV27,TRBD1,CASSPKAGGPYEQYF,TGTGCCAGCAGTCCGAAGGCAGGGGGCCCCTACGAGCAGTACTTC
TRBJ1-2,-,13,TRBV30,TRBD1,CAWTRQGSGGYTF,TGTGCCTGGACTCGACAGGGGAGTGGCGGCTACACCTTC
TRBJ1-5,medium-sized,15,TRBV4-2,-,CASSQDLGRDQPQHF,TGTGCCAGCAGCCAAGATCTGGGCAGGGATCAGCCCCAGCATTTT
TRBJ1-2,-,12,TRBV12-2,-,CASRLESYGYTF,TGTGCAAGTCGCTTAGAGAGCTATGGCTACACCTTC
TRBJ2-7,-,14,TRBV7-9,-,CASSPPGTRYEQYF,TGTGCCAGCAGCCCCCCCGGGACAAGATACGAGCAGTACTTC
TRBJ2-6,-,18,TRBV5-1,-,CASTLGRGALSGANVLTF,TGCGCCAGCACCTTGGGAAGAGGGGCGCTCTCTGGGGCCAACGTCCTGACTTTC
TRBJ1-1,-,15,TRBV2,-,CASSGRSIMNTEAFF,TGTGCCAGCAGTGGTCGCAGCATCATGAACACTGAAGCTTTCTTT
TRBJ1-5,few,15,TRBV6-1,-,CASSEGGGSNQPQHF,TGTGCCAGCAGTGAAGGTGGCGGTTCCAATCAGCCCCAGCATTTT
TRBJ2-1,-,17,TRBV5-1,TRBD2,CASFRGLAGAPYNEQFF,TGCGCCAGCTTTAGGGGACTAGCGGGAGCCCCCTACAATGAGCAGTTCTTC
TRBJ1-1,-,14,TRBV5-4,-,CASSLGGPNTEAFF,TGTGCCAGCAGCTTGGGGGGACCGAACACTGAAGCTTTCTTT
TRBJ1-6,-,14,TRBV6-5,-,CASTPSQGISPLHF,TGTGCCAGCACCCCGAGCCAGGGGATTTCACCCCTCCACTTT